These T cell receptor beta chains were read from a single sample in a study of technical replicates of blood from a few donors. The protocol was immunoSEQ multiplex PCR, while the TCRdb copy is restricted to in-frame clones and leaves out a portion. Of 65,000 to 70,000 clones detected, about 87% appear once; the ten largest clones hold approximately 4.6%. Sequencing was done on a sample of PBMCs. The receptors derive from a human donor in good health. Some clones in this sample may be carry-over from other donors' samples. CDR3s include the opening cysteine and the closing phenylalanine or tryptophan. A D gene is named only where the DNA matches it firmly. Only some rows state a clone size, as once, few, many or a class for expanded clones.

V gene: TRBV4-3; clone size: -; D gene: TRBD2; J gene: TRBJ2-1; CDR3 protein: CASSQEPPTSGRGYNEQFF; CDR3 DNA: TGCGCCAGCAGCCAAGAACCCCCCACTAGCGGGAGGGGCTACAATGAGCAGTTCTTC
V gene: TRBV7-2; clone size: -; D gene: TRBD1; J gene: TRBJ1-4; CDR3 protein: CASSLAGTGWKKLFF; CDR3 DNA: TGTGCCAGCAGCTTGGCCGGGACAGGGTGGAAAAAACTGTTTTTT
V gene: TRBV19; clone size: -; D gene: -; J gene: TRBJ1-4; CDR3 protein: CASSRANEKLFF; CDR3 DNA: TGTGCCAGTAGTCGAGCTAATGAAAAACTGTTTTTT
V gene: TRBV2; clone size: -; D gene: -; J gene: TRBJ2-1; CDR3 protein: CASSVDLGVREQFF; CDR3 DNA: TGTGCCAGCAGTGTAGATCTGGGAGTTCGCGAGCAGTTCTTC
V gene: TRBV18; clone size: -; D gene: -; J gene: TRBJ1-1; CDR3 protein: CASSPLTGNTEAFF; CDR3 DNA: TGTGCCAGCTCACCGTTGACAGGGAACACTGAAGCTTTCTTT
V gene: TRBV6-6; clone size: -; D gene: TRBD2; J gene: TRBJ2-7; CDR3 protein: CASQGTGGPYEQYF; CDR3 DNA: TGTGCCTCCCAAGGGACGGGAGGGCCCTACGAGCAGTACTTC
V gene: TRBV7-9; clone size: -; D gene: -; J gene: TRBJ1-5; CDR3 protein: CASSGTGQPQHF; CDR3 DNA: TGTGCCAGCAGCGGTACGGGTCAGCCCCAGCATTTT
V gene: TRBV5-4; clone size: -; D gene: TRBD1; J gene: TRBJ2-2; CDR3 protein: CASSSAPWTGNGELFF; CDR3 DNA: TGTGCCAGCAGTTCAGCGCCCTGGACAGGGAACGGGGAGCTGTTTTTT
V gene: TRBV7-2; clone size: -; D gene: TRBD2; J gene: TRBJ2-3; CDR3 protein: CASSRSGRGTDTQYF; CDR3 DNA: TGTGCCAGCAGCCGGAGCGGGAGGGGCACAGATACGCAGTATTTT
V gene: TRBV6-1; clone size: few; D gene: -; J gene: TRBJ1-4; CDR3 protein: CASSEREVLFF; CDR3 DNA: TGTGCCAGCAGTGAGCGGGAGGTACTGTTTTTT
V gene: TRBV4-3; clone size: few; D gene: TRBD1; J gene: TRBJ2-7; CDR3 protein: CASSQEEFPPGQGKEQYF; CDR3 DNA: TGCGCCAGCAGCCAGGAAGAATTTCCACCGGGACAGGGGAAGGAGCAGTACTTC
V gene: TRBV7-2; clone size: -; D gene: TRBD2; J gene: TRBJ2-5; CDR3 protein: CASSLVGTSGVLETQYF; CDR3 DNA: TGTGCCAGCAGCTTAGTGGGGACCAGCGGGGTTCTGGAGACCCAGTACTTC
V gene: TRBV18; clone size: many; D gene: -; J gene: TRBJ1-6; CDR3 protein: CASSPQGPESPLHF; CDR3 DNA: TGTGCCAGCTCACCCCAGGGCCCGGAATCACCCCTCCACTTT
V gene: TRBV11-2; clone size: -; D gene: TRBD1; J gene: TRBJ2-7; CDR3 protein: CASSLARGQVYEQYF; CDR3 DNA: TGTGCCAGCAGCTTAGCCAGGGGGCAGGTCTACGAGCAGTACTTC
V gene: TRBV9; clone size: -; D gene: TRBD2; J gene: TRBJ2-1; CDR3 protein: CASSGIAGGEQFF; CDR3 DNA: TGTGCCAGCAGCGGAATAGCGGGAGGTGAGCAGTTCTTC
V gene: TRBV5-4; clone size: -; D gene: -; J gene: TRBJ2-5; CDR3 protein: CASSSGGPQETQYF; CDR3 DNA: TGTGCCAGCAGCTCCGGAGGGCCTCAAGAGACCCAGTACTTC
V gene: TRBV12-5; clone size: -; D gene: -; J gene: TRBJ2-7; CDR3 protein: CASGLYQWEQYF; CDR3 DNA: TGTGCTAGTGGTTTGTACCAGTGGGAGCAGTACTTC
V gene: TRBV10-3; clone size: -; D gene: TRBD1; J gene: TRBJ1-1; CDR3 protein: CAISTGGGNTEAFF; CDR3 DNA: TGTGCCATCAGTACAGGGGGAGGGAACACTGAAGCTTTCTTT
V gene: TRBV29-1; clone size: once; D gene: TRBD1; J gene: TRBJ2-5; CDR3 protein: CSGRDRGPFETQYF; CDR3 DNA: TGCAGCGGCCGAGACAGGGGGCCTTTCGAGACCCAGTACTTC
V gene: TRBV14; clone size: -; D gene: -; J gene: TRBJ2-5; CDR3 protein: CASSQPRLLIQETQYF; CDR3 DNA: TGTGCCAGCAGCCAGCCACGGTTACTTATTCAAGAGACCCAGTACTTC
V gene: TRBV19; clone size: -; D gene: TRBD2; J gene: TRBJ2-1; CDR3 protein: CASTTKSGGRPSEQFF; CDR3 DNA: TGTGCCAGTACCACAAAATCCGGCGGGAGGCCCAGTGAGCAGTTCTTC
V gene: TRBV6-4; clone size: -; D gene: TRBD2; J gene: TRBJ2-3; CDR3 protein: CASSDGGSSDTQYF; CDR3 DNA: TGTGCCAGCAGTGACGGCGGGAGTTCAGATACGCAGTATTTT
V gene: TRBV7-9; clone size: -; D gene: TRBD1; J gene: TRBJ1-1; CDR3 protein: CASSTGQVNTEAFF; CDR3 DNA: TGTGCCAGCAGCACCGGACAGGTGAACACTGAAGCTTTCTTT
V gene: TRBV19; clone size: -; D gene: TRBD2; J gene: TRBJ2-2; CDR3 protein: CASSPLGTSGISNTGELFF; CDR3 DNA: TGTGCCAGTAGTCCCCTGGGGACTAGCGGGATTTCGAACACCGGGGAGCTGTTTTTT
V gene: TRBV27; clone size: -; D gene: -; J gene: TRBJ2-7; CDR3 protein: CASRKLDRTGHEQYF; CDR3 DNA: TGTGCCAGCAGGAAGCTTGACAGGACGGGGCACGAGCAGTACTTC
V gene: TRBV1; clone size: -; D gene: -; J gene: TRBJ1-2; CDR3 protein: CTSGRNGQGSGYTF; CDR3 DNA: TGCACCAGCGGGAGAAACGGACAGGGGTCCGGCTACACCTTC
V gene: TRBV6-1; clone size: -; D gene: TRBD1; J gene: TRBJ1-6; CDR3 protein: CASSERGQLNSPLHF; CDR3 DNA: TGTGCCAGCAGTGAAAGGGGACAGCTTAATTCACCCCTCCACTTT
V gene: TRBV11-2; clone size: -; D gene: TRBD2; J gene: TRBJ2-3; CDR3 protein: CASSRGPAGGSTDTQYF; CDR3 DNA: TGTGCCAGCAGCCGCGGGCCAGCGGGGGGGAGCACAGATACGCAGTATTTT
V gene: TRBV2; clone size: -; D gene: -; J gene: TRBJ2-2; CDR3 protein: CASRVLGAGELFF; CDR3 DNA: TGTGCCAGCAGGGTCTTGGGAGCCGGGGAGCTGTTTTTT
V gene: TRBV18; clone size: -; D gene: TRBD1; J gene: TRBJ1-2; CDR3 protein: CASSLGQGGNYGYTF; CDR3 DNA: TGTGCCAGCTCACTCGGACAGGGGGGTAACTATGGCTACACCTTC
V gene: TRBV12-5; clone size: -; D gene: -; J gene: TRBJ1-3; CDR3 protein: CASGAPGRPISGYPGNTIYF; CDR3 DNA: TGTGCTAGTGGTGCCCCGGGAAGACCTATCTCGGGCTATCCTGGAAACACCATATATTTT
V gene: TRBV6-1; clone size: -; D gene: -; J gene: TRBJ1-5; CDR3 protein: CASSPYSNQPQHF; CDR3 DNA: TGTGCCAGCTCCCCCTATAGCAATCAGCCCCAGCATTTT
V gene: TRBV7-3; clone size: -; D gene: -; J gene: TRBJ1-1; CDR3 protein: CASSRESNTEAFF; CDR3 DNA: TGTGCCAGCAGCCGTGAGTCGAACACTGAAGCTTTCTTT
V gene: TRBV18; clone size: -; D gene: -; J gene: TRBJ2-3; CDR3 protein: CASSPQRPPPHTQYF; CDR3 DNA: TGTGCCAGCTCACCACAGAGGCCTCCGCCTCATACGCAGTATTTT
V gene: TRBV9; clone size: few; D gene: TRBD1; J gene: TRBJ1-1; CDR3 protein: CASSTRDRVDTEAFF; CDR3 DNA: TGTGCCAGCAGCACCCGGGACAGGGTTGACACTGAAGCTTTCTTT
V gene: TRBV7-8; clone size: once; D gene: -; J gene: TRBJ2-2; CDR3 protein: CASSLAARNTGELFF; CDR3 DNA: TGTGCCAGCAGCTTAGCGGCACGGAACACCGGGGAGCTGTTTTTT
V gene: TRBV7-9; clone size: -; D gene: -; J gene: TRBJ2-2; CDR3 protein: CASSPGRGSHGELFF; CDR3 DNA: TGTGCCAGCAGCCCAGGGAGGGGGTCTCACGGGGAGCTGTTTTTT
V gene: TRBV10-2; clone size: -; D gene: -; J gene: TRBJ2-7; CDR3 protein: CASSGSSYEQYF; CDR3 DNA: TGCGCCAGCAGTGGCAGTTCGTACGAGCAGTACTTC
V gene: TRBV25-1; clone size: -; D gene: TRBD1; J gene: TRBJ1-2; CDR3 protein: CASSATTGPYGYTF; CDR3 DNA: TGTGCCAGCAGTGCAACGACAGGGCCCTATGGCTACACCTTC
V gene: TRBV5-4; clone size: -; D gene: -; J gene: TRBJ1-3; CDR3 protein: CAITQDGGSGNTIYF; CDR3 DNA: TGTGCCATCACCCAGGACGGGGGCTCTGGAAACACCATATATTTT
V gene: TRBV6-6; clone size: -; D gene: -; J gene: TRBJ2-3; CDR3 protein: CASSGDTDTQYF; CDR3 DNA: TGTGCCAGCTCGGGGGACACAGATACGCAGTATTTT
V gene: TRBV5-1; clone size: -; D gene: -; J gene: TRBJ1-5; CDR3 protein: CASSFGQNQPQHF; CDR3 DNA: TGCGCCAGCAGCTTCGGACAGAATCAGCCCCAGCATTTT
V gene: TRBV6-5; clone size: -; D gene: -; J gene: TRBJ1-6; CDR3 protein: CASSYADSTGSPLHF; CDR3 DNA: TGTGCCAGCAGTTACGCCGACAGTACGGGCTCACCCCTCCACTTT
V gene: TRBV29-1; clone size: few; D gene: -; J gene: TRBJ1-1; CDR3 protein: CSVAKNTEAFF; CDR3 DNA: TGCAGCGTTGCAAAGAACACTGAAGCTTTCTTT
V gene: TRBV5-5; clone size: -; D gene: -; J gene: TRBJ1-2; CDR3 protein: CASSFPGSNYGYTF; CDR3 DNA: TGTGCCAGCAGCTTCCCGGGTTCCAACTATGGCTACACCTTC
V gene: TRBV9; clone size: -; D gene: -; J gene: TRBJ2-1; CDR3 protein: CASSRPKEGGNEQFF; CDR3 DNA: TGTGCCAGCAGCAGACCGAAGGAGGGTGGCAATGAGCAGTTCTTC
V gene: TRBV30; clone size: few; D gene: -; J gene: TRBJ2-1; CDR3 protein: CAWSLKTSSYNEQFF; CDR3 DNA: TGTGCCTGGAGTCTTAAGACTAGCTCCTACAATGAGCAGTTCTTC
V gene: TRBV4-3; clone size: once; D gene: -; J gene: TRBJ2-7; CDR3 protein: CASSQDVRGMYEQYF; CDR3 DNA: TGCGCCAGCAGCCAAGATGTACGGGGGATGTACGAGCAGTACTTC
V gene: TRBV30; clone size: -; D gene: TRBD2; J gene: TRBJ2-5; CDR3 protein: CAWRWAGGETQYF; CDR3 DNA: TGTGCCTGGAGATGGGCGGGAGGGGAGACCCAGTACTTC
V gene: TRBV9; clone size: once; D gene: TRBD1; J gene: TRBJ2-7; CDR3 protein: CASSPRDRAGSYEQYF; CDR3 DNA: TGTGCCAGCAGCCCACGGGACAGGGCGGGGTCCTACGAGCAGTACTTC
V gene: TRBV6-5; clone size: -; D gene: TRBD2; J gene: TRBJ2-3; CDR3 protein: CASSSTSGGVSDTQYF; CDR3 DNA: TGTGCCAGCAGTTCGACTAGCGGGGGGGTATCTGATACGCAGTATTTT
V gene: TRBV6-5; clone size: -; D gene: -; J gene: TRBJ2-7; CDR3 protein: CASSMDRDLYEQYF; CDR3 DNA: TGTGCCAGCAGTATGGACCGGGATTTATACGAGCAGTACTTC
V gene: TRBV28; clone size: -; D gene: TRBD1; J gene: TRBJ1-2; CDR3 protein: CASTDRGLGYTF; CDR3 DNA: TGTGCCAGCACCGACAGGGGGCTTGGCTACACCTTC
V gene: TRBV7-7; clone size: -; D gene: TRBD2; J gene: TRBJ2-5; CDR3 protein: CASSPAGASGGRETQYF; CDR3 DNA: TGTGCCAGCAGTCCAGCGGGGGCTAGCGGGGGGAGAGAGACCCAGTACTTC
V gene: TRBV5-4; clone size: -; D gene: -; J gene: TRBJ2-7; CDR3 protein: CASSLVGGGEQYF; CDR3 DNA: TGTGCCAGCAGCTTGGTGGGGGGTGGGGAGCAGTACTTC